This is a list of T cell receptor beta chains from one sample in a study of blood T cell repertoires in COVID-19. Sequencing was performed with immunoSEQ multiplex PCR; in TCRdb, only in-frame clones are kept and a portion is missing. This table has about 99,000 clones, about 90% appearing once. Sequencing was performed on peripheral blood. These receptors were collected from a woman aged 55-75 years with acute or convalescent COVID-19. Each CDR3 is given with its conserved first and last residue. A D gene is named only where the DNA matches it firmly. Some rows have no size entry. The others give once, few or many, or a class for an expanded clone.

>11|TRBJ1-1|NA|NA|TRBV12-3/TRBV12-4
TGTGCCAGCAGCCGTCGGACTGAAGCTTTCTTT
CASSRRTEAFF
>20|TRBJ2-1|NA|TRBD2|TRBV3-1/TRBV3-2
TGTGCCAGCAGCCAAGCGACTGCAACCGGGACTAGCGGGAGGGGCAATGAGCAGTTCTTC
CASSQATATGTSGRGNEQFF
>15|TRBJ1-6|NA|NA|TRBV6-5
TGTGCCAGCTCCCAGGGGAGCTCCTATAATTCACCCCTCCACTTT
CASSQGSSYNSPLHF
>16|TRBJ2-1|NA|TRBD1|TRBV11-2
TGTGCCAGCAGCTTAGGGGGACAGGGTGACTACAATGAGCAGTTCTTC
CASSLGGQGDYNEQFF
>18|TRBJ2-2|NA|TRBD2|TRBV3-1/TRBV3-2
TGTGCCAGCAGCCAATTCCCGGGACTAGCGGGGAACACCGGGGAGCTGTTTTTT
CASSQFPGLAGNTGELFF
>15|TRBJ1-1|NA|NA|TRBV5-1
TGCGCCAGCAGCTTGGCGGCAGGGATATACACTGAAGCTTTCTTT
CASSLAAGIYTEAFF
>13|TRBJ2-3|NA|TRBD1|TRBV2
TGTGCCAGCAGGGTGACAGGGCTCGATACGCAGTATTTT
CASRVTGLDTQYF
>19|TRBJ2-6|NA|NA|TRBV6-2/TRBV6-3
TGTGCCAGCAGTTACTCTCCCACGGGAAGATGGTCTGGGGCCAACGTCCTGACTTTC
CASSYSPTGRWSGANVLTF
>15|TRBJ1-5|NA|NA|TRBV24-1
TGTGCCACCAGTGATACCCGCTATAGCAATCAGCCCCAGCATTTT
CATSDTRYSNQPQHF
>15|TRBJ2-5|once|TRBD1|TRBV25-1
TGTGCCAGCAGTGCTCCCGGGACAGGTTCGGAGACCCAGTACTTC
CASSAPGTGSETQYF
>14|TRBJ1-1|NA|TRBD1|TRBV2
TGTGCCAGCAGAGGGACAGCTGCGAACACTGAAGCTTTCTTT
CASRGTAANTEAFF
>15|TRBJ1-2|NA|TRBD1|TRBV2
TGTGCCAGCAGTGAAGGGGACAGGGGTAACTATGGCTACACCTTC
CASSEGDRGNYGYTF
>15|TRBJ2-5|NA|NA|TRBV30
TGTGCCTGGAGAAGGGGGCGGGACCTACAAGAGACCCAGTACTTC
CAWRRGRDLQETQYF
>17|TRBJ2-7|NA|TRBD2|TRBV7-6
TGTGCCAGCAGCTTAGGGACTAGCGGGACCCACACCTACGAGCAGTACTTC
CASSLGTSGTHTYEQYF
>12|TRBJ2-2|NA|NA|TRBV28
TGTGCCAGCAGTCGTCCGGGCGGGGAGCTGTTTTTT
CASSRPGGELFF
>14|TRBJ2-3|NA|NA|TRBV5-1
TGCGCCAGCAGCTTACGACAGCCCACAGATACGCAGTATTTT
CASSLRQPTDTQYF
>13|TRBJ1-1|NA|NA|TRBV9
TGTGCCAGCAGCGTTGGTAGCGGGGGGGAAGCTTTCTTT
CASSVGSGGEAFF
>13|TRBJ1-4|NA|NA|TRBV11-2
TGTGCCAGCAGTCTCGGTTATAATGAAAAACTGTTTTTT
CASSLGYNEKLFF
>13|TRBJ1-2|NA|NA|TRBV12-3/TRBV12-4
TGTGCCATCCGGAGGACGCCGAACTATGGCTACACCTTC
CAIRRTPNYGYTF
>15|TRBJ1-4|NA|TRBD1|TRBV5-4
TGTGCCAGCAGCTTGAAGGACAGGGGTGGAGAAAAACTGTTTTTT
CASSLKDRGGEKLFF
>15|TRBJ2-1|NA|NA|TRBV7-2
TGTGCCAGCAGCTTACCGGGAGTGGCCTACAATGAGCAGTTCTTC
CASSLPGVAYNEQFF
>15|TRBJ1-1|NA|NA|TRBV5-4
TGTGCCAGCAGCCCCCGGGGGGTACAGAACACTGAAGCTTTCTTT
CASSPRGVQNTEAFF
>13|TRBJ1-2|NA|TRBD1|TRBV6-6
TGTGCCAGCAGTTATAGACAGGGGGATGGCTACACCTTC
CASSYRQGDGYTF
>15|TRBJ2-7|NA|NA|TRBV11-3
TGTGCCAGCAGCTTAGGGCTTAGCGGAGACTACGAGCAGTACTTC
CASSLGLSGDYEQYF
>14|TRBJ1-6|once|NA|TRBV14
TGTGCCAGCAGCAGTCTAGTCGCCACATCACCCCTCCACTTT
CASSSLVATSPLHF
>14|TRBJ2-3|NA|TRBD1|TRBV11-3
TGTGCCACCGCGATGACAGGGGGCACAGATACGCAGTATTTT
CATAMTGGTDTQYF
>15|TRBJ1-4|NA|TRBD1|TRBV5-5
TGTGCCAGCAGCTTGGAACAGGGGAGAAGCGAAAAACTGTTTTTT
CASSLEQGRSEKLFF
>14|TRBJ1-1|NA|NA|TRBV7-9
TGTGCCAGCAGCTTCCCCAGGGGGAACACTGAAGCTTTCTTT
CASSFPRGNTEAFF
>18|TRBJ2-1|NA|NA|TRBV7-9
TGTGCCAGCAGCGCCCTCCTTGGGCGCACTTACTCCTACAATGAGCAGTTCTTC
CASSALLGRTYSYNEQFF